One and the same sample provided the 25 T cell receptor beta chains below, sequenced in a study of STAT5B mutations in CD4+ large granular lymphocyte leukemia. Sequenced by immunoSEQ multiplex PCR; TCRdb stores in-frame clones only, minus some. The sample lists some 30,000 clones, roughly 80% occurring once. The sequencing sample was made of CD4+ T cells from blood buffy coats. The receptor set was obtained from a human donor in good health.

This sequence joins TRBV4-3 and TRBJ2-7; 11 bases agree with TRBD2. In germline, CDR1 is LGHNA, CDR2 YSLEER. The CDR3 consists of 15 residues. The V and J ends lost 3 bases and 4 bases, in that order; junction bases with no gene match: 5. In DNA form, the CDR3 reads TGCGCCAGCAGCCATGTAGCGGGAGGGCAGTACGAGCAGTACTTC. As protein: CASSHVAGGQYEQYF.

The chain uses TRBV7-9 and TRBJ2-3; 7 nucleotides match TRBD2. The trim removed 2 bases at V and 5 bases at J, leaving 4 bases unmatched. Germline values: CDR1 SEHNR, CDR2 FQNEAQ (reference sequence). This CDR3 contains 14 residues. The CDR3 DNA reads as TGTGCCAGCAGCTTATGGGGGAGGGAAGATACGCAGTATTTT. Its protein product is CASSLWGREDTQYF.

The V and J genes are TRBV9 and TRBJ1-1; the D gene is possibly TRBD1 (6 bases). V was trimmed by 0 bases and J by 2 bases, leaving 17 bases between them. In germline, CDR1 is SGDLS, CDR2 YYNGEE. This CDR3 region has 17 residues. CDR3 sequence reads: CASSVGWDTGGNTEAFF. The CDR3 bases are TGTGCCAGCAGCGTAGGATGGGACACAGGTGGTAACACTGAAGCTTTCTTT.

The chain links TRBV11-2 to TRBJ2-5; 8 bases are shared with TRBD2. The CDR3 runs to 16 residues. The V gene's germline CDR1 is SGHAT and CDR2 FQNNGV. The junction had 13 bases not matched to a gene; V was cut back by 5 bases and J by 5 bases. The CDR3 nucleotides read TGTGCCAGCAGCCATCGAGGCGGGAGGATTGGGGAGACCCAGTACTTC. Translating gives CASSHRGGRIGETQYF.

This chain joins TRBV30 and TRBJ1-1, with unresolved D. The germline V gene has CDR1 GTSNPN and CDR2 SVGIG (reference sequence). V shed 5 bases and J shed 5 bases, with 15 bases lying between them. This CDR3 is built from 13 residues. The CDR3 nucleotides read TGTGCCTGGTTTCGGCCTGTGGAAACTGAAGCTTTCTTT. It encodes CAWFRPVETEAFF. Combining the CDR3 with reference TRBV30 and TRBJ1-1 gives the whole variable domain SQTIHQWPATLVQPVGSPLSLECTVEGTSNPNLYWYRQAAGRGLQLLFYSVGIGQISSEVPQNLSASRPQDRQFILSSKKLLLSDSGFYLCAWFRPVETEAFFGQGTRLTVV.

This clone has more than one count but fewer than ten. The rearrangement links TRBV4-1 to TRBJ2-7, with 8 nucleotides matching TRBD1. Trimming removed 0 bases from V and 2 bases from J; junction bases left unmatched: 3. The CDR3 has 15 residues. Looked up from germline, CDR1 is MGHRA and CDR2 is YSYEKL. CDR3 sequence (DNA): TGCGCCAGCAGCCAAGATAGGGACAGGACCTACGAGCAGTACTTC. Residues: CASSQDRDRTYEQYF.

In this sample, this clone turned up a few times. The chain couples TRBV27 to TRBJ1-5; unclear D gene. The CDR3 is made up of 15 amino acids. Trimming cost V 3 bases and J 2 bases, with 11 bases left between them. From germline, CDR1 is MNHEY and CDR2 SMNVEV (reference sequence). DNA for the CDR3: TGTGCCAGCAGTTTGAGGGCGGAGGGCAATCAGCCCCAGCATTTT. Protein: CASSLRAEGNQPQHF.

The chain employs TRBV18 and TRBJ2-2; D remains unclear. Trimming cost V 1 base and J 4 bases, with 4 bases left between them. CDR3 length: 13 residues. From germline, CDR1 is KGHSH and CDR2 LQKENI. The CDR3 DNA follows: TGTGCCAGCTCACCACAGGGCACCGGGGAGCTGTTTTTT. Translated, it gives CASSPQGTGELFF.

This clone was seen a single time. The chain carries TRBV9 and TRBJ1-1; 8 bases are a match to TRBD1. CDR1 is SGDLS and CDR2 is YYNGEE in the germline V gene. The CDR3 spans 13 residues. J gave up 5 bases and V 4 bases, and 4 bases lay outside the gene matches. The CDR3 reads CASSTRQGTEAFF. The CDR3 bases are TGTGCCAGCAGCACCCGACAGGGGACTGAAGCTTTCTTT.

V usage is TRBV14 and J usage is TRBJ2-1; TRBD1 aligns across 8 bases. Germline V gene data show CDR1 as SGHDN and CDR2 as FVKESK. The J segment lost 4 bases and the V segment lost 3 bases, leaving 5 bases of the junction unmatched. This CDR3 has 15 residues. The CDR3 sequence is CASSHVYRGYNEQFF. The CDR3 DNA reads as TGTGCCAGCAGCCACGTCTACAGGGGGTACAATGAGCAGTTCTTC.

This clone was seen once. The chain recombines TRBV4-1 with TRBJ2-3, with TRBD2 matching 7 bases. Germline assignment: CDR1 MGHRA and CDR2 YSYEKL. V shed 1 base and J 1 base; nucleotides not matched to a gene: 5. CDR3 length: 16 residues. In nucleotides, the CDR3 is TGCGCCAGCAGCCAAGTTGGGCTAGCGGGCACAGATACGCAGTATTTT. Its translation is CASSQVGLAGTDTQYF.

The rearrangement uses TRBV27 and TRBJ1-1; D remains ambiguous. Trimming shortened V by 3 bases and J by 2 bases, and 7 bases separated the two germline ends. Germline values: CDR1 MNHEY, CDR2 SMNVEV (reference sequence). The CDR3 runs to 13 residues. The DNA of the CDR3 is TGTGCCAGCAGTTTTGTGGGCAACACTGAAGCTTTCTTT. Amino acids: CASSFVGNTEAFF.

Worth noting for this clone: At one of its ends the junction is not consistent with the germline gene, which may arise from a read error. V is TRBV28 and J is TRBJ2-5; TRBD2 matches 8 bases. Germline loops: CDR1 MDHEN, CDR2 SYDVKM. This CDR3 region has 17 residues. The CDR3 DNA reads TGTGCCATCAGTCCCCTCGCATATAGCGGGGCGTGGCAGACCCAGTACTTC. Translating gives CAISPLAYSGAWQTQYF.

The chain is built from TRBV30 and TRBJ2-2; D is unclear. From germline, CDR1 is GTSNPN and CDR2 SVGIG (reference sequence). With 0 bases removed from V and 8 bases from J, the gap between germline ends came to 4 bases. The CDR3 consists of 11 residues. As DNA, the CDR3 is TGTGCCTGGAGTGTTCCTGGGGAGCTGTTTTTT. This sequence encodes CAWSVPGELFF.

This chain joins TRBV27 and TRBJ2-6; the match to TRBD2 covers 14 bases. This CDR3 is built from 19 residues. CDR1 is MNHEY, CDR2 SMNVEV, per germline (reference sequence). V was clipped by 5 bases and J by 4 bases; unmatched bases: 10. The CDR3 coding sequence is TGTGCCAGCAGTCCCAGACTAGCGGGAGGGCCGAGGGGGGCCAACGTCCTGACTTTC. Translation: CASSPRLAGGPRGANVLTF. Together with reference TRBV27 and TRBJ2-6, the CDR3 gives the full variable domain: EAQVTQNPRYLITVTGKKLTVTCSQNMNHEYMSWYRQDPGLGLRQIYYSMNVEVTDKGDVPEGYKVSRKEKRNFPLILESPSPNQTSLYFCASSPRLAGGPRGANVLTFGAGSRLTVL.

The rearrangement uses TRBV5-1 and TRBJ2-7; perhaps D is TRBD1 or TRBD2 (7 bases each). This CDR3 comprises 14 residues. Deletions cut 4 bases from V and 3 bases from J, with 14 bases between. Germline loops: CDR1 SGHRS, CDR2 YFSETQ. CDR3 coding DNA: TGCGCCAGCAGCAACGACAGGGACTACTACGAGCAGTACTTC. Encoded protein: CASSNDRDYYEQYF. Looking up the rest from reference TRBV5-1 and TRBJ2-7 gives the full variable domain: KAGVTQTPRYLIKTRGQQVTLSCSPISGHRSVSWYQQTPGQGLQFLFEYFSETQRNKGNFPGRFSGRQFSNSRSEMNVSTLELGDSALYLCASSNDRDYYEQYFGPGTRLTVT.

CDR3 in DNA: TGTGCCAGCAGTTTACGGCGGGAGGGGGGGGATACGCAGTATTTT. Amino acids: CASSLRREGGDTQYF. The chain couples TRBV27 to TRBJ2-3; 9 bases align to TRBD2. The CDR3 is 15 residues long. Per the germline V gene, CDR1 is MNHEY and CDR2 is SMNVEV (reference sequence). The V gene end was trimmed by 2 bases and the J gene end by 6 bases; junction bases not matched to a gene: 6.

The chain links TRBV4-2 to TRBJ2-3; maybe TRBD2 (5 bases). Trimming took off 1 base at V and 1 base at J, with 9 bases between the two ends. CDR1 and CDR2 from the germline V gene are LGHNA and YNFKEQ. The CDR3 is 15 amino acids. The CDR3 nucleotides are TGTGCCAGCAGCCAAGCGGGGATACGCACAGATACGCAGTATTTT. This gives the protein CASSQAGIRTDTQYF.

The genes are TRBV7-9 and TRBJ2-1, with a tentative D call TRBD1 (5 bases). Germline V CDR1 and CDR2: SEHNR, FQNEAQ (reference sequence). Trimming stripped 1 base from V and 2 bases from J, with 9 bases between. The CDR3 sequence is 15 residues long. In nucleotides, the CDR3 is TGTGCCAGCAGCTTAGGACAGACACCCTACAATGAGCAGTTCTTC. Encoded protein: CASSLGQTPYNEQFF.

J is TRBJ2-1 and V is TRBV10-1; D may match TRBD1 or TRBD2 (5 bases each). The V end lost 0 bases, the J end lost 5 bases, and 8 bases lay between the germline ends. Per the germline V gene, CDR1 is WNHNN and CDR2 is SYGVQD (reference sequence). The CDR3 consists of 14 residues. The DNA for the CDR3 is TGCGCCAGCAGTGAGTCATCGGGACACAATGAGCAGTTCTTC. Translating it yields CASSESSGHNEQFF.

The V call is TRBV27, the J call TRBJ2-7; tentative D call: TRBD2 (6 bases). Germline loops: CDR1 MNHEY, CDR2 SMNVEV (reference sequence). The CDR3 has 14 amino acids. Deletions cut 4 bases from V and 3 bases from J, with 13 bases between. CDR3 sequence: CASSSAQGLYEQYF. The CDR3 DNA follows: TGTGCCAGCAGTTCCGCTCAGGGACTCTACGAGCAGTACTTC.

This CDR3 reads CVTWGPGNEQFF. In DNA, the CDR3 is TGTGTAACATGGGGTCCCGGCAATGAGCAGTTCTTC. The chain employs TRBV27 and TRBJ2-1; D not resolved. The CDR3 has 12 residues. Germline CDR1 and CDR2: MNHEY and SMNVEV (reference sequence).

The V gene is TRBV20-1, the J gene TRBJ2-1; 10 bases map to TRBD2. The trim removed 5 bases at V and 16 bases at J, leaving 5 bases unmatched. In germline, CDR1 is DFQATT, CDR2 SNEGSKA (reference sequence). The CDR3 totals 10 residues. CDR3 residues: CSAGTSGKFF. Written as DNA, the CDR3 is TGCAGTGCTGGAACTAGCGGGAAATTCTTC.

The CDR3 sequence is CATSSFTGGTEAFF. CDR3 DNA sequence: TGTGCCACCAGCAGCTTTACAGGGGGCACTGAAGCTTTCTTT. The J gene is TRBJ1-1, the V gene TRBV15; 8 positions match TRBD1. Germline CDR1 and CDR2: LNHNV and YYDKDF (reference sequence). The CDR3 runs to 14 residues. J lost 4 bases, V lost 3 bases, and 4 bases had no gene match.

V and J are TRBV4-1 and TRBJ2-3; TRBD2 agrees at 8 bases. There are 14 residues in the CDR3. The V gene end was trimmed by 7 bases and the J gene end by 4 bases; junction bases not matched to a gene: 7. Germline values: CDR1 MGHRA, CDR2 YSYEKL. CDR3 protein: CASKPGLESDTQYF. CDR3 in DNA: TGCGCCAGCAAACCGGGACTAGAATCAGATACGCAGTATTTT.